This T cell receptor (beta chain) was retrieved from a study of blood T cell repertoires in COVID-19. About the study: Some COVID-19 samples were acute and others convalescent; all came from the United States, Italy and Spain.

In the authors' workflow: Estimates of nucleated cell counts were drawn from the amplification of reference gene primers. Assay: immunoSEQ multiplex PCR; the TCRdb copy retains only in-frame clones and omits some. The D gene and trimming were derived from the DNA, and the V and J assignments and clone size from that table. The sample consists of 230,000 or so clones, more than 65% of them appearing once. V gave up 5 bases and J gave up 3 bases, with 11 bases separating them. The CDR3 has 13 amino acids. Germline CDR1 reads SGHNT; CDR2 reads YENEEA. The sequence was collected from a man between 45 and 60 years old with active or convalescent COVID-19. The chain couples TRBV11-3 to TRBJ2-7; D might be TRBD1 (6 bases). Input material: peripheral blood. CDR3 protein: CASSPGQNYEQYF. As DNA, the CDR3 is TGTGCCAGCAGCCCCGGACAGAACTACGAGCAGTACTTC. Full variable domain (remainder filled in from reference TRBV11-3 and TRBJ2-7): EAGVVQSPRYKIIEKKQPVAFWCNPISGHNTLYWYLQNLGQGPELLIRYENEEAVDDSQLPKDRFSAERLKGVDSTLKIQPAELGDSAVYLCASSPGQNYEQYFGPGTRLTVT.